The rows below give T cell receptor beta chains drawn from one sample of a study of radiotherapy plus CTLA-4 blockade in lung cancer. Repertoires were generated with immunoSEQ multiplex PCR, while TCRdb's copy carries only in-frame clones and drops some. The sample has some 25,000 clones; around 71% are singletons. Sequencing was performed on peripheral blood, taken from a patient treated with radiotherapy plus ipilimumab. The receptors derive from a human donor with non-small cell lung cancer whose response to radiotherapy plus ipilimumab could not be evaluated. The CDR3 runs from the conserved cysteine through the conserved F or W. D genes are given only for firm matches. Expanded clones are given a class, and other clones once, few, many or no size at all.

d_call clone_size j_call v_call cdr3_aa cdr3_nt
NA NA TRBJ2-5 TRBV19 CASSGRGRGETQYF TGTGCCAGTAGTGGCAGGGGCAGGGGAGAGACCCAGTACTTC
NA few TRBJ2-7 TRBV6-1 CASSAVERGSYEQYF TGTGCCAGCAGTGCCGTTGAGAGAGGCTCCTACGAGCAGTACTTC
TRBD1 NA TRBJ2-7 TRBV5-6 CASRQTGQGTYEQYF TGTGCCAGCAGACAGACGGGACAGGGGACCTACGAGCAGTACTTC
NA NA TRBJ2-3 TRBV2 CASSDGSPPYTQYF TGTGCCAGCAGTGACGGGAGCCCCCCTTATACGCAGTATTTT
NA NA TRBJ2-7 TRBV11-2 CASSIGGGNEQYF TGTGCCAGTTCGATCGGGGGAGGCAACGAGCAGTACTTC
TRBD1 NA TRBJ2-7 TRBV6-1 CASKTGQGGEQYF TGTGCCAGCAAAACGGGACAGGGAGGCGAGCAGTACTTC
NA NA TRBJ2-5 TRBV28 CASSRGTAGGQETQYF TGTGCCAGCAGCCGCGGGACGGCTGGGGGACAAGAGACCCAGTACTTC
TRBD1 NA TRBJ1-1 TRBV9 CASSSMTGRTEAFF TGTGCCAGCAGCTCGATGACAGGGAGGACTGAAGCTTTCTTT
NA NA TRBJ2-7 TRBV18 CASSSMGVGGGKSYEQYF TGTGCCAGCTCATCAATGGGAGTGGGTGGTGGGAAGTCCTACGAGCAGTACTTC
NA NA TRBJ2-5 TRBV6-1 CASSVGTGETQYF TGTGCCAGCAGTGTCGGGACTGGGGAGACCCAGTACTTC
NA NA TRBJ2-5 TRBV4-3 CASSQRLRESQETQYF TGCGCCAGCAGCCAAAGGTTGCGGGAAAGCCAAGAGACCCAGTACTTC
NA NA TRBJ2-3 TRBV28 CASSLMGDQYF TGTGCCAGCAGTCTTATGGGAGACCAGTATTTT
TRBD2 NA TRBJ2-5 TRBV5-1 CASSLTGGQETQYF TGCGCCAGCAGCTTGACGGGAGGACAAGAGACCCAGTACTTC
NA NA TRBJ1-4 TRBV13 CASSPDGTQLNEKLFF TGTGCCAGCAGCCCAGACGGGACACAACTTAATGAAAAACTGTTTTTT
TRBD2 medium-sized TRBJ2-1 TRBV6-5 CASSYGLARDNEQFF TGTGCCAGCAGTTACGGACTAGCGCGAGACAATGAGCAGTTCTTC
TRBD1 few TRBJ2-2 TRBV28 CASQGQGTTGELFF TGTGCCAGTCAGGGACAGGGTACCACCGGGGAGCTGTTTTTT
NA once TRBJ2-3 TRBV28 CASTLPPDTQYF TGTGCCAGCACTTTACCCCCGGATACGCAGTATTTT
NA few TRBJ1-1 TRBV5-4 CASSLDYLNTEAFF TGTGCCAGCAGCTTGGACTATTTGAACACTGAAGCTTTCTTT
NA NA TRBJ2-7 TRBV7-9 CASSYRDLEQYF TGTGCCAGCAGCTACAGGGATCTCGAGCAGTACTTC
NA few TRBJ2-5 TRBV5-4 CASSLARLAKGAEETQYF TGTGCCAGCAGCTTGGCCCGACTGGCGAAAGGGGCGGAGGAGACCCAGTACTTC
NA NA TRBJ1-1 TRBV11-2 CASSLIRGTEAFF TGTGCCAGCAGCTTAATACGGGGCACTGAAGCTTTCTTT
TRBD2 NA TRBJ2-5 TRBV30 CAFASGKKETQYF TGTGCCTTCGCTAGCGGGAAAAAAGAGACCCAGTACTTC
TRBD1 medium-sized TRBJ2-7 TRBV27 CASSPGTGYFYEQYF TGTGCCAGCAGCCCCGGGACAGGGTATTTCTACGAGCAGTACTTC
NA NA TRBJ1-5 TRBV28 CASSFMGGARQPQHF TGCGCCAGCAGTTTTATGGGTGGAGCGCGGCAGCCCCAGCATTTT
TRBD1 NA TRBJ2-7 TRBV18 CASSSTGGSSYEQYF TGTGCCAGCTCATCCACAGGGGGTTCCTCCTACGAGCAGTACTTC
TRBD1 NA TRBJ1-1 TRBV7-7 CASSTRDRGLSRPNTEAFF TGTGCTAGCAGCACCCGGGACAGGGGATTATCCCGGCCGAACACTGAAGCTTTCTTT
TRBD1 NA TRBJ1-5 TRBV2 CASSGTGTQPQHF TGTGCCAGCAGTGGGACAGGGACACAGCCCCAGCATTTT
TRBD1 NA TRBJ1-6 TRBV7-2 CASSGQGGTGSPLHF TGTGCCAGCAGCGGACAGGGGGGCACGGGGTCACCCCTCCACTTT
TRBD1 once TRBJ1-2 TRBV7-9 CASSLTGGLNYSYTF TGTGCCAGCAGCCTTACAGGGGGCCTTAACTATAGCTACACCTTC
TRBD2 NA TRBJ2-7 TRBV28 CASIPSGSTYEQYF TGTGCCAGCATTCCTAGCGGGTCAACCTACGAGCAGTACTTC
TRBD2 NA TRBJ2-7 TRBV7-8 CASSSIAGPSGQYF TGTGCCAGCAGCAGTATAGCGGGACCCTCCGGGCAGTACTTC
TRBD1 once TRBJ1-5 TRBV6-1 CASTPRDRGNQPQHF TGTGCCAGCACCCCCAGGGACAGGGGCAATCAGCCCCAGCATTTT
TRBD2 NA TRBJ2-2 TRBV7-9 CASSWGLGSQPGELFF TGTGCCAGCAGCTGGGGACTAGGTTCCCAACCCGGGGAGCTGTTTTTT
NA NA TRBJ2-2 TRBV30 CAWSVGQSTGELFF TGTGCCTGGAGTGTGGGACAAAGCACCGGGGAGCTGTTTTTT
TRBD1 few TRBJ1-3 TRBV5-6 CASSYGGTGGGNTIYF TGTGCCAGCAGCTATGGCGGGACAGGGGGAGGAAACACCATATATTTT